The next 23 T cell receptor beta chains were all read from a single sample in a study of regulatory T cells in long-lasting Graves disease. Sample time point: newly diagnosed GD, antithyroid drugs for less than 3 months. From PBMCs, RNA was extracted and then used to make the TCR library. To make TCR beta libraries, researchers used iRepertoire HTBI primers and Arm-PCR of CDR3 regions. TCRdb passed the multiplex PCR reads through MiXCR, listing each CDR3 protein once. The profile covers roughly 420,000 distinct CDR3 sequences, with less than 20% appearing a single time and 22% taken by the ten largest. This specimen was peripheral blood mononuclear cells (PBMCs), taken at new diagnosis, from a patient treated with antithyroid drugs. The receptors originated from a female donor with Graves disease.

This clonotype was recorded at least ten times. The genes are TRBV5-6 and TRBJ1-2, with 7 positions matching TRBD1. Germline-derived CDR1 and CDR2 are SGHDT and YYEEEE. The J segment lost 1 base and the V segment lost 6 bases, leaving 6 bases of the junction unmatched. CDR3 length: 14 amino acids. The CDR3 sequence: CASNLGDSNYGYTF. The CDR3 coding sequence is TGTGCCAGCAACTTAGGGGACAGTAACTATGGCTACACCTTC.

This clonotype was observed many times. The V gene is TRBV10-3, the J gene TRBJ2-4, with 10 bases lining up with TRBD1. Looked up from germline, CDR1 is ENHRY and CDR2 is SYGVKD. The CDR3 sequence is 15 residues long. Trimming removed 5 bases from V and 3 bases from J; junction bases left unmatched: 4. CDR3 DNA sequence: TGTGCCATCAGTCCCGGGACAGGGGTCAAAAACATTCAGTACTTC. Residues: CAISPGTGVKNIQYF.

In this sample, this clonotype turned up once. J is TRBJ1-1 and V is TRBV7-8, with 11 positions matching TRBD1. V shed 4 bases, J shed 3 bases, and the junction held 10 bases outside the gene matches. Germline CDR1 and CDR2: SGHVS and FQNEAQ. The length of the CDR3 is 17 residues. CDR3 region: CASSWDGQGAADTEAFF. The DNA of the CDR3 is TGTGCCAGCAGCTGGGACGGACAGGGGGCGGCGGACACTGAAGCTTTCTTT.

This clonotype was recorded at least ten times. The CDR3 coding sequence is TGTGCCTGGACGAGAGGACAGAATCAGCCCCAGCATTTT. Its protein is CAWTRGQNQPQHF. The chain uses TRBV30 and TRBJ1-5, with D possibly being TRBD1 (6 bases). V lost 4 bases and J 4 bases, leaving 11 bases between the germline ends. There are 13 residues in the CDR3. Germline assignment: CDR1 GTSNPN and CDR2 SVGIG (reference sequence).

To note about this clonotype: A far larger clone is one base from this, pointing to a likely read error. The chain links TRBV7-2 to TRBJ1-1, with no clear D. Germline values: CDR1 SGHTA, CDR2 FQGNSA. The CDR3 consists of 13 residues. CDR3 sequence (DNA): TGTGCCGGCAGCGACGCCCCAGGAGCTGAAGCTTTCTTT. Amino acid sequence: CAGSDAPGAEAFF.

Many counts were recorded for this clonotype. The chain links TRBV12-3 or TRBV12-4 to TRBJ1-2; D gene unclear. V lost 4 bases and J lost 1, with 10 bases in between. The CDR3 has 14 residues. In DNA, the CDR3 is TGTGCCAGCAGTTCCCCGGACCGTAACTATGGCTACACCTTC. Amino acid sequence: CASSSPDRNYGYTF.

This clonotype was observed at least ten times. The chain recombines TRBV12-5 with TRBJ1-4; TRBD1 matches 7 bases. CDR1 is LGHNT and CDR2 is FRNRAP in the germline V gene. CDR3 length equals 15 residues. The J segment lost 5 bases and the V segment lost 1 base, leaving 4 bases of the junction unmatched. The CDR3 coding sequence is TGTGCTAGTGGTTTGGGAGCAGGGGGAAATGAAAAACTGTTTTTT. Amino acids: CASGLGAGGNEKLFF.

This clonotype occurred many times. The junction differs from germline at one of its ends, possibly a read error. The V gene is TRBV5-4, the J gene TRBJ2-3; a possible D gene is TRBD1 (6 bases). In germline, CDR1 is SGHNT, CDR2 YYREEE (reference sequence). The CDR3 is 14 amino acids. CDR3 sequence: CATFRQERTDTQCF. For the CDR3, the DNA is TGTGCCACCTTCAGACAGGAGCGCACAGATACGCAGTGTTTT.

This clonotype was observed many times. This chain uses TRBV12-3 or TRBV12-4 with TRBJ1-1; D not resolved. Trimming took off 7 bases at V and 2 bases at J, with 11 bases between the two ends. The CDR3 loop spans 13 amino acids. CDR3 sequence (DNA): TGTGCCAGCACCCCCGAAGGTAACACTGAAGCTTTCTTT. Protein product: CASTPEGNTEAFF.

Worth noting for this clonotype: This may stem from a read error, because a much larger clone lies one nucleotide away. This chain joins TRBV7-8 and TRBJ2-1; the D gene is possibly TRBD2 (6 bases). The V and J ends lost 5 bases and 10 bases respectively, with 18 bases between them. CDR3 length: 14 residues. Germline values: CDR1 SGHVS, CDR2 FQNEAQ. The CDR3 coding sequence is TGTGCCAGCAGCCACCTGGACTTGGACTACGAGCAGTTCTTC. This encodes CASSHLDLDYEQFF.

The chain employs TRBV20-1 and TRBJ2-7; D remains unclear. The CDR3 has 11 amino acids. Trimming shortened V by 1 base and J by 3 bases, and 4 bases separated the two germline ends. Germline V CDR1 and CDR2: DFQATT, SNEGSKA (reference sequence). The CDR3 nucleotides are TGCAGTGCTAGAGTCGTCTACGAGCAGTACTTC. The encoded protein is CSARVVYEQYF.

The chain links TRBV7-2 to TRBJ2-5, with 8 bases identical to TRBD1. The CDR3 covers 14 residues. Germline values: CDR1 SGHTA, CDR2 FQGNSA. After removal of 5 bases from V and 5 bases from J, the junction contained 7 bases not matched to a gene. CDR3 amino acids: CASSMGDRPETQYF. The CDR3 nucleotides are TGTGCCAGCAGCATGGGGGACAGGCCCGAGACCCAGTACTTC. The full variable domain, in which reference TRBV7-2 and TRBJ2-5 provide the parts outside the CDR3, is GAGVSQSPSNKVTEKGKDVELRCDPISGHTALYWYRQSLGQGLEFLIYFQGNSAPDKSGLPSDRFSAERTGGSVSTLTIQRTQQEDSAVYLCASSMGDRPETQYFGPGTRLLVL.

V and J are TRBV7-2 and TRBJ2-2, with 10 bases identical to TRBD1. The V segment lost 5 bases and the J segment 5 bases; nucleotides outside the gene matches: 8. Germline V gene sequence: CDR1 SGHTA, CDR2 FQGNSA. The CDR3 totals 16 residues. CDR3 amino acids: CASSPRQGARTGELFF. CDR3 sequence (DNA): TGTGCCAGCAGCCCCCGACAGGGGGCACGTACCGGGGAGCTGTTTTTT.

A few counts support this clonotype. This chain's CDR3 is CASSLWQGTTDTQYF. In DNA form, the CDR3 reads TGTGCCAGCAGCTTATGGCAGGGGACCACAGATACGCAGTATTTT. The chain employs TRBV7-2 and TRBJ2-3, with D maybe TRBD1 (6 bases). The CDR3 spans 15 residues. Germline lookup yields CDR1 SGHTA and CDR2 FQGNSA. V dropped 2 bases and J dropped 2 bases, with 11 bases sitting between them.

This clonotype was counted ten times or more. The chain has TRBV5-1 and TRBJ2-1; D ambiguous. This CDR3 is built from 14 residues. The ends were cut back, 1 base at V and 3 bases at J, with 8 bases in the middle. Germline-derived CDR1 and CDR2 are SGHRS and YFSETQ. CDR3 protein: CASSLSDGYNEQFF. DNA of the CDR3: TGCGCCAGCAGCTTGAGTGACGGCTACAATGAGCAGTTCTTC. Looking up the rest from reference TRBV5-1 and TRBJ2-1 gives the full variable domain: KAGVTQTPRYLIKTRGQQVTLSCSPISGHRSVSWYQQTPGQGLQFLFEYFSETQRNKGNFPGRFSGRQFSNSRSEMNVSTLELGDSALYLCASSLSDGYNEQFFGPGTRLTVL.

This clonotype was recorded at least ten times. The chain is built from TRBV20-1 and TRBJ2-7; D unclear. CDR1 and CDR2 from the germline V gene are DFQATT and SNEGSKA (reference sequence). The CDR3 covers 14 residues. V lost 1 base and J 5 bases, leaving 15 bases between the germline ends. The CDR3 sequence: CSARVDGVGNEQYF. The CDR3 nucleotides are TGCAGTGCTAGAGTGGACGGCGTAGGCAACGAGCAGTACTTC.

The rearrangement joins TRBV19 to TRBJ2-1; perhaps TRBD1 as D (6 bases). The CDR3 has 13 residues. Germline assignment: CDR1 LNHDA and CDR2 SQIVND (reference sequence). Trimming removed 6 bases from V and 7 bases from J, with 13 bases in between. CDR3 DNA: TGTGCCAGTAGGGGTACAGGGACAAATGAGCAGTTCTTC. Translated, it gives CASRGTGTNEQFF.

To note about this clonotype: A clone one base away is much larger, so this may be a read error. V is TRBV6-2 or TRBV6-3 and J is TRBJ1-5; 9 nucleotides agree with TRBD1. J gave up 6 bases and V 5 bases, and 5 bases lay outside the gene matches. The CDR3 covers 14 residues. The germline V gene has CDR1 MNHEY and CDR2 SVGEGT. CDR3 bases: TGTGCCAGCAGTCGGGACAGGGCAGGTCAGCCCCAGCATTTT. It specifies CASSRDRAGQPQHF.

This clonotype has just a few counts. At one end the junction does not follow the germline gene, possibly because of a read error. The rearrangement uses TRBV27 and TRBJ2-7, with D possibly being TRBD2 (7 bases). The CDR3 is made up of 14 amino acids. CDR1 and CDR2 from the germline V gene are MNHEY and SMNVEV (reference sequence). The CDR3 DNA reads TGTGCCAGCAGTTTGACGGGGGGCACCTACAAGCAGTACTTC. It is translated as CASSLTGGTYKQYF.

This chain links TRBV5-1 with TRBJ2-3; TRBD2 matches at 14 bases. J lost 4 bases, V lost 4 bases, and 8 bases had no gene match. CDR3 length equals 17 residues. The germline V gene has CDR1 SGHRS and CDR2 YFSETQ. CDR3 in amino acids: CASSAGTSGSPADTQYF. The CDR3 DNA reads TGCGCCAGCAGCGCAGGGACTAGCGGGAGTCCGGCAGATACGCAGTATTTT. Full variable domain (outside the CDR3, taken from reference TRBV5-1 and TRBJ2-3): KAGVTQTPRYLIKTRGQQVTLSCSPISGHRSVSWYQQTPGQGLQFLFEYFSETQRNKGNFPGRFSGRQFSNSRSEMNVSTLELGDSALYLCASSAGTSGSPADTQYFGPGTRLTVL.

The chain couples TRBV9 to TRBJ2-6, with a weak D call TRBD1 (5 bases). CDR1 is SGDLS and CDR2 is YYNGEE in the germline V gene. This CDR3 is built from 15 residues. V was cut by 0 bases and J by 2 bases, with 6 bases left in between. CDR3 nucleotide sequence: TGTGCCAGCAGCGTAGACAGGCCTGGGGCCAACGTCCTGACTTTC. Translated, it gives CASSVDRPGANVLTF.

There are many counts of this clonotype. The chain is built from TRBV27 and TRBJ2-1; 13 nucleotides agree with TRBD2. V was clipped by 4 bases and J by 9 bases; unmatched bases: 6. Germline-derived CDR1 and CDR2 are MNHEY and SMNVEV (reference sequence). The CDR3 loop spans 15 amino acids. CDR3 amino acids: CASSSWTSGGGEQFF. Here the CDR3 DNA reads TGTGCCAGCAGTTCATGGACTAGCGGGGGAGGTGAGCAGTTCTTC.

This chain links TRBV6-1 with TRBJ2-1, with D unresolved. CDR1 is MNHNS, CDR2 SASEGT, per germline. Trimming removed 6 bases at V and 8 bases at J, with 8 bases between. The CDR3 runs to 11 residues. For the CDR3, the DNA is TGTGCCAGCAGCCCGCATGATGAGCAGTTCTTC. Its protein product is CASSPHDEQFF.